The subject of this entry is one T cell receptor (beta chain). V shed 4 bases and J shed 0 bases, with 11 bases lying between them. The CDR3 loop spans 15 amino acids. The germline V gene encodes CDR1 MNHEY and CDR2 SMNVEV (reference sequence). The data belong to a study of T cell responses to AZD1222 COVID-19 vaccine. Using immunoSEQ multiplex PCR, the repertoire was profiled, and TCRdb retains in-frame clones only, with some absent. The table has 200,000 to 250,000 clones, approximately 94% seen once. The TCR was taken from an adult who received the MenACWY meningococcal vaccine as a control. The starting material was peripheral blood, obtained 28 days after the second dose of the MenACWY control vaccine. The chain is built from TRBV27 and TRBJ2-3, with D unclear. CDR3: CASSYLPTSTDTQYF. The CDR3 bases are TGTGCCAGCAGTTATTTGCCAACTAGCACAGATACGCAGTATTTT.